The 8 T cell receptor beta chains below all came from one sample that was sequenced in a study of blood T cell repertoires in COVID-19 (dated by TCRdb to 2019 to 2021). The method behind the library was the immunoSEQ multiplex PCR assay. TCRdb provides this immuneACCESS table in a form limited to in-frame rearrangements. Some clones are lacking; in checked studies, under half of them reflect an unresolved V gene, and why the rest are absent is not known. This sample holds a few hundred thousand clones; about 89% were observed only once. Of the sample, about 2.1% is held by the ten largest clones. The sample taken for sequencing was peripheral blood. All receptors come from a woman aged 45 to 65 with acute or convalescent COVID-19.

The V gene is TRBV7-9, the J gene TRBJ2-1; TRBD2 aligns across 10 bases. The length of the CDR3 is 15 residues. Germline lookup yields CDR1 SEHNR and CDR2 FQNEAQ (reference sequence). The trim removed 3 bases at V and 4 bases at J, leaving 3 bases unmatched. The DNA of the CDR3 is TGTGCCAGCAGCTTGCTAGCGGGAGCTTACAATGAGCAGTTCTTC. As protein: CASSLLAGAYNEQFF.

CDR3 residues: CASSRTDASGNTIYF. The CDR3 DNA reads TGTGCCAGCAGCCGGACAGACGCCTCTGGAAACACCATATATTTT. V and J are TRBV7-7 and TRBJ1-3, with D maybe TRBD1 (6 bases). Trimming left V 5 bases short and J 0 bases short, with 11 bases between. The CDR3 is made up of 15 amino acids. CDR1 SSHAT and CDR2 FNYEAQ come from the germline V gene (reference sequence).

CDR3 protein: CASKPPGGEGTEAFF. CDR3 sequence (DNA): TGTGCCAGTAAGCCCCCCGGGGGGGAGGGGACTGAAGCTTTCTTT. The gene calls are TRBV19 and TRBJ1-1; tentative D call: TRBD1 (5 bases). CDR1 and CDR2 (germline): LNHDA, SQIVND (reference sequence). The CDR3 runs to 15 residues. V lost 7 bases and J 5 bases, leaving 20 bases between the germline ends.

The chain has TRBV15 and TRBJ1-4, with a tentative D call TRBD1 (5 bases). Trimming cost V 0 bases and J 8 bases, with 16 bases left between them. Germline V lookup: CDR1 LNHNV, CDR2 YYDKDF (reference sequence). This CDR3 region has 16 residues. The CDR3 nucleotides read TGTGCCACCAGCAGAGATTATGCAACAGGTGAAGAAAAACTGTTTTTT. Amino acid sequence: CATSRDYATGEEKLFF.

The rearrangement uses TRBV29-1 and TRBJ1-1; 9 nucleotides match TRBD1. The CDR3 totals 15 residues. CDR1 and CDR2 (germline): SQVTM, ANQGSEA. The J segment lost 0 bases and the V segment lost 4 bases, leaving 6 bases of the junction unmatched. For the CDR3, the DNA is TGCAGCGTTGTACAGGGGGCGTCGATGAACACTGAAGCTTTCTTT. It specifies CSVVQGASMNTEAFF. Full variable domain (rest looked up from reference TRBV29-1 and TRBJ1-1): SAVISQKPSRDICQRGTSLTIQCQVDSQVTMMFWYRQQPGQSLTLIATANQGSEATYESGFVIDKFPISRPNLTFSTLTVSNMSPEDSSIYLCSVVQGASMNTEAFFGQGTRLTVV.

This clone was counted only a few times. The J gene is TRBJ1-5, the V gene TRBV19, with D possibly matching TRBD1 (6 bases). CDR3 length: 15 residues. V lost 9 bases and J 3 bases, leaving 18 bases between the germline ends. Germline-derived CDR1 and CDR2 are LNHDA and SQIVND (reference sequence). The CDR3 bases are TGTGCCAGCCATGCCCGGACAGCCAACAATCAGCCCCAGCATTTT. Encoded protein: CASHARTANNQPQHF.

The chain recombines TRBV7-2 with TRBJ1-1, with D tentatively TRBD1 (6 bases). The germline CDR1 and CDR2 sequences are SGHTA and FQGNSA. V was trimmed by 3 bases and J by 0 bases, leaving 17 bases between them. There are 17 residues in the CDR3. The CDR3 is CASSFISTGPMNTEAFF. CDR3 bases: TGTGCCAGCAGCTTTATTTCTACAGGGCCCATGAACACTGAAGCTTTCTTT. Full variable domain (outside the CDR3, taken from reference TRBV7-2 and TRBJ1-1): GAGVSQSPSNKVTEKGKDVELRCDPISGHTALYWYRQSLGQGLEFLIYFQGNSAPDKSGLPSDRFSAERTGGSVSTLTIQRTQQEDSAVYLCASSFISTGPMNTEAFFGQGTRLTVV.

The chain couples TRBV18 to TRBJ1-2; D is perhaps TRBD1 (5 bases). The length of the CDR3 is 16 residues. Trimming removed 0 bases at V and 0 bases at J, with 11 bases between. Germline V gives CDR1 KGHSH, CDR2 LQKENI. In DNA, the CDR3 is TGTGCCAGCTCACCACCGGGGCGACCCGCTAACTATGGCTACACCTTC. Translated, it gives CASSPPGRPANYGYTF.